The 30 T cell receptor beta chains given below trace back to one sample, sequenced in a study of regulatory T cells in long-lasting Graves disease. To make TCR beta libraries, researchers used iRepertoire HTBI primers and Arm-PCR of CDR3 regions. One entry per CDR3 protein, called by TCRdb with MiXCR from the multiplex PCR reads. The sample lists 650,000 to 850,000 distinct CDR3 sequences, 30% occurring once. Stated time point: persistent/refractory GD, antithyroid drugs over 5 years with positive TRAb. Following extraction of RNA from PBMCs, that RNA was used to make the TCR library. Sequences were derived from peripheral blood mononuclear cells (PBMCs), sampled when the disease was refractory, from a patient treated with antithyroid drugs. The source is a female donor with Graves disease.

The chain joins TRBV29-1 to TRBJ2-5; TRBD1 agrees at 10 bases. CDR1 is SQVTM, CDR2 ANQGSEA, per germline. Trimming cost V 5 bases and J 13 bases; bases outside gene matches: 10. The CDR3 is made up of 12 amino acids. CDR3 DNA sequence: TGCAGCGTTCAGGGACAGGGGCCCGAGATGTACTTC. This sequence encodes CSVQGQGPEMYF.

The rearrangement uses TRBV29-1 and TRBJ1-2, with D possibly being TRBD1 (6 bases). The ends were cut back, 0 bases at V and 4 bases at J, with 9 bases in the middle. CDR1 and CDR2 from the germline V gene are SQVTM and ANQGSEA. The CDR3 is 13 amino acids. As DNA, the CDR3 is TGCAGCGTTGAAGACGACAGGAGCTATGGCTACACCTTC. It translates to CSVEDDRSYGYTF. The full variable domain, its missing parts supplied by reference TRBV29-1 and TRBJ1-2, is SAVISQKPSRDICQRGTSLTIQCQVDSQVTMMFWYRQQPGQSLTLIATANQGSEATYESGFVIDKFPISRPNLTFSTLTVSNMSPEDSSIYLCSVEDDRSYGYTFGSGTRLTVV.

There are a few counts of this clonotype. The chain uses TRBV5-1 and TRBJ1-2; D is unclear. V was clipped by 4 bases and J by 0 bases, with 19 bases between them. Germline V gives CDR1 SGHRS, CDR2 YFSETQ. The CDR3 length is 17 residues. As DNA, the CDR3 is TGCGCCAGCAGCCCGGTTTCAAGTGGCTCGCCTAACTATGGCTACACCTTC. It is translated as CASSPVSSGSPNYGYTF.

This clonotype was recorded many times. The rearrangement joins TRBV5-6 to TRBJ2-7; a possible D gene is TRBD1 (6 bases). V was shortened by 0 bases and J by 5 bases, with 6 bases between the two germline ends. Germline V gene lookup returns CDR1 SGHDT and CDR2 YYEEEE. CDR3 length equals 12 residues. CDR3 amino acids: CASSLDRDEQYF. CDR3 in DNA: TGTGCCAGCAGCTTGGACAGGGACGAGCAGTACTTC.

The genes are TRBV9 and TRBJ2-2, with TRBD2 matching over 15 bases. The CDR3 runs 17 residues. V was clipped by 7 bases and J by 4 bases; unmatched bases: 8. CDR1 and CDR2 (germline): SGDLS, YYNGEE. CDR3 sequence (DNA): TGTGCCAGCTTTCCGGGACTAGCGGGAGGTAGCACCGGGGAGCTGTTTTTT. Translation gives CASFPGLAGGSTGELFF.

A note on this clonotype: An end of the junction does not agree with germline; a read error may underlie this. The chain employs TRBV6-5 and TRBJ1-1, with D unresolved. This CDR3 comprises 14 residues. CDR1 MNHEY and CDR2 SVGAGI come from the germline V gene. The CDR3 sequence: CAGSYSTGNTEAFF. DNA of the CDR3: TGTGCCGGCAGTTACTCGACTGGAAACACTGAAGCTTTCTTT.

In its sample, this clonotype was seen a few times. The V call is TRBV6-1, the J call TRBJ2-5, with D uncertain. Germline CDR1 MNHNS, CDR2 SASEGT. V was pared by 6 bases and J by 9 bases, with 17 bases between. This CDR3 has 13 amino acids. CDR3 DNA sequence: TGTGCCAGCAGCGGCTTAAGATCTGAAGCCCAGTACTTC. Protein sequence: CASSGLRSEAQYF.

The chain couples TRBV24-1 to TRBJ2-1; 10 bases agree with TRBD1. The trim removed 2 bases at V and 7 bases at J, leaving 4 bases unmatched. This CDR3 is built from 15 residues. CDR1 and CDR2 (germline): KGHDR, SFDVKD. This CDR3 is CATSDYGTGENEQFF. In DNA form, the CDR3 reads TGTGCCACCAGTGATTACGGGACAGGGGAAAATGAGCAGTTCTTC.

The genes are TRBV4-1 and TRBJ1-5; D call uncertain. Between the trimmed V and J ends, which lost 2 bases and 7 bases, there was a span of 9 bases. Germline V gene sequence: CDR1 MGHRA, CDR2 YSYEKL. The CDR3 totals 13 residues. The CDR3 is CASSQLGRQPQHF. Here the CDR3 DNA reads TGCGCCAGCAGCCAACTCGGAAGACAGCCCCAGCATTTT.

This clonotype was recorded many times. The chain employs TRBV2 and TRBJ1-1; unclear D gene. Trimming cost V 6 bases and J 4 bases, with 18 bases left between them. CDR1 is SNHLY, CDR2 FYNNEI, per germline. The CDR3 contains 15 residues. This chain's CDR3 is CASRSPWAAGTEAFF. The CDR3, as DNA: TGTGCCAGCAGGTCCCCGTGGGCCGCAGGCACTGAAGCTTTCTTT.

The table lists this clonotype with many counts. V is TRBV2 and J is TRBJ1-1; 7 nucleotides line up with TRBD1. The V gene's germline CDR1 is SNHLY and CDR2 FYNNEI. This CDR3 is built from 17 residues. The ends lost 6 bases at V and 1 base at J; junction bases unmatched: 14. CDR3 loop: CASSGMGTVQGNTEAFF. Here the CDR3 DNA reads TGTGCCAGCAGCGGAATGGGGACAGTTCAGGGGAACACTGAAGCTTTCTTT.

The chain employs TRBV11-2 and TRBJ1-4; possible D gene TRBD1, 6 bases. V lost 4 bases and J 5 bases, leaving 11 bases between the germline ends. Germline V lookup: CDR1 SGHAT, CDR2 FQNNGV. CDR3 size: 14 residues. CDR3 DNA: TGTGCCAGCAGCTCCCTACAGGGAAATGAAAAACTGTTTTTT. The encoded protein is CASSSLQGNEKLFF.

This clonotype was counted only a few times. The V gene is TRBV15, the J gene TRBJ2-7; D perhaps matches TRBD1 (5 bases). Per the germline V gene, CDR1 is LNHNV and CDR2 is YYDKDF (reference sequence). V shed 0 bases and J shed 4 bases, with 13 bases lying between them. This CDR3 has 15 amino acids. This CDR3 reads CATSRDLGGAYEQYF. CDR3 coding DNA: TGTGCCACCAGCAGAGATCTTGGTGGGGCGTACGAGCAGTACTTC.

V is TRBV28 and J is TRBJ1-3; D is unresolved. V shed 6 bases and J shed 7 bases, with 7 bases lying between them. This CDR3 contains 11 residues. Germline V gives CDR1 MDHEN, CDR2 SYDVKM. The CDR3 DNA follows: TGTGCCAGCAGAGGCGGCAACACCATATATTTT. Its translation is CASRGGNTIYF.

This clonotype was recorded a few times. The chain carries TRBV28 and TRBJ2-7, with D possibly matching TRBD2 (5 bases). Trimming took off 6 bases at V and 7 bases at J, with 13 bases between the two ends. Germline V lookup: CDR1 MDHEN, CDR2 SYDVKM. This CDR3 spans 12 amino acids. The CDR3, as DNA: TGTGCCAGCAGCCAGGTGGGGAGTGAGCAGTACTTC. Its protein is CASSQVGSEQYF.

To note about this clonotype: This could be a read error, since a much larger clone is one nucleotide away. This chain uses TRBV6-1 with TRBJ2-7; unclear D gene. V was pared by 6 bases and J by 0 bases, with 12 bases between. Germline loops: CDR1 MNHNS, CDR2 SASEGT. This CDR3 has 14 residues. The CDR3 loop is CASRISRASYEQYF. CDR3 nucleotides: TGTGCCAGCAGGATTTCACGGGCCTCCTACGAGCAGTACTTC.

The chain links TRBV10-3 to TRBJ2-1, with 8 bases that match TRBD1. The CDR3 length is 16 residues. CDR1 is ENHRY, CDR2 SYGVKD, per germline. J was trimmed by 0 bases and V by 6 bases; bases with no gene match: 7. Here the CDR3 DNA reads TGTGCCATCAGCTCCGGACAGGGAATCTCCTACAATGAGCAGTTCTTC. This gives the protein CAISSGQGISYNEQFF.

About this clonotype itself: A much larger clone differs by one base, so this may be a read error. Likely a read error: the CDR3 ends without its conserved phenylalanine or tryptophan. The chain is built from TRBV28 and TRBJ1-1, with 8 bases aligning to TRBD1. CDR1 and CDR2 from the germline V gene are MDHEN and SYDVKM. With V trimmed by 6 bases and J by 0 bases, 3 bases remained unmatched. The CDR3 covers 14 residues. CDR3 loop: CASRTTGVNTEAFS. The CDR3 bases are TGTGCCAGCAGGACGACAGGGGTGAACACTGAAGCTTTCTCT.

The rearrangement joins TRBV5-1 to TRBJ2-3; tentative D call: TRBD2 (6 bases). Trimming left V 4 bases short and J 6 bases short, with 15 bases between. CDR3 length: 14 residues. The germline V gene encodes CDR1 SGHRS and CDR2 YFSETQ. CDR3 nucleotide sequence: TGCGCCAGCAGCCGGCGGGAACCCGGGGATACGCAGTATTTT. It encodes CASSRREPGDTQYF.

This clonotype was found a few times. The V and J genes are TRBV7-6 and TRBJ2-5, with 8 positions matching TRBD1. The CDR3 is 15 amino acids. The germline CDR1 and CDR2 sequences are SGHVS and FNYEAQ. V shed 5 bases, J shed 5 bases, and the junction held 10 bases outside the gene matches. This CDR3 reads CASSVPTGEFETQYF. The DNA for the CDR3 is TGTGCCAGCAGCGTACCGACAGGGGAGTTCGAGACCCAGTACTTC.

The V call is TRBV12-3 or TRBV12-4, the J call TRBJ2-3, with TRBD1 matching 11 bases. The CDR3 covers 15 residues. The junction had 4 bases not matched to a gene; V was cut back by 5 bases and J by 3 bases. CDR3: CASSRTGGRTDTQYF. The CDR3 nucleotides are TGTGCCAGCAGTCGGACAGGGGGCCGAACAGATACGCAGTATTTT.

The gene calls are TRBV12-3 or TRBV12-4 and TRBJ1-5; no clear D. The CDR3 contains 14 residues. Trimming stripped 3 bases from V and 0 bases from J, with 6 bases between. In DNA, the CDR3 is TGTGCCAGCAGTTTCACTGATAGCAATCAGCCCCAGCATTTT. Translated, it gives CASSFTDSNQPQHF.

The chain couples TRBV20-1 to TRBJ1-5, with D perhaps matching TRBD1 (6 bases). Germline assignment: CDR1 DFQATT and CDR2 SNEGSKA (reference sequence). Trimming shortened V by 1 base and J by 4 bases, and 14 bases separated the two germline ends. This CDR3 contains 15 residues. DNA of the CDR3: TGCAGTGCTAGAGGGGATGGGCAGGGGAATCAGCCCCAGCATTTT. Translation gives CSARGDGQGNQPQHF.

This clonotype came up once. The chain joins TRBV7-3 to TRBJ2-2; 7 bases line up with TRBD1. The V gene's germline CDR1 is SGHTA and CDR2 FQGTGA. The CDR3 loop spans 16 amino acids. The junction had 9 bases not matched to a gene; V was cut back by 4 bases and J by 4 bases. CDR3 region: CASSSLPGGFTGELFF. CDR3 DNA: TGTGCCAGCAGCTCCCTCCCAGGGGGTTTCACCGGGGAGCTGTTTTTT.

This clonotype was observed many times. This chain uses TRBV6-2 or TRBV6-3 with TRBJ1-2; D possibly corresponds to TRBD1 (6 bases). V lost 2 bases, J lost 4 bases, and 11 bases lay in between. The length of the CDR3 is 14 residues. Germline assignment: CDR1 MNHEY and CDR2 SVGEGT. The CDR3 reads CASSYEGGIYGYTF. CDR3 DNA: TGTGCCAGCAGTTACGAAGGGGGGATCTATGGCTACACCTTC.

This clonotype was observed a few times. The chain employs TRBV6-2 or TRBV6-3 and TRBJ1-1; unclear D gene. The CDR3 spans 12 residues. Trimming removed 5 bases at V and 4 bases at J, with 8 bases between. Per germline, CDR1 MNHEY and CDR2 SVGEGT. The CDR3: CASSTRSTEAFF. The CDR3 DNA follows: TGTGCCAGCAGTACACGATCCACTGAAGCTTTCTTT.

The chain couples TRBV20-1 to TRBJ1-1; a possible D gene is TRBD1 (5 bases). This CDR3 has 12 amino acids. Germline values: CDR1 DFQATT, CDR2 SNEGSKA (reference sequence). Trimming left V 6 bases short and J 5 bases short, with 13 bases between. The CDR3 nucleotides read TGCAGTGCGCTACCCAGGGAAACTGAAGCTTTCTTT. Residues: CSALPRETEAFF.

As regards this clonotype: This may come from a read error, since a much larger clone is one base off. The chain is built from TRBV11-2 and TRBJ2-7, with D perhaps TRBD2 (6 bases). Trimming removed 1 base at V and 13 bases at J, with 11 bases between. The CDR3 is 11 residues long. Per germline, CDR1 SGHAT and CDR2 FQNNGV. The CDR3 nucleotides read TGTGCCAGCAGCTTAGTGGAGGGCAATTACTTC. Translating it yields CASSLVEGNYF.

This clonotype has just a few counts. CDR3: CATSPHQETQYF. Written as DNA, the CDR3 is TGTGCCACCAGCCCACACCAAGAGACCCAGTACTTC. This chain links TRBV15 with TRBJ2-5; no firm D call. Trimming cost V 5 bases and J 0 bases, with 4 bases left between them. There are 12 residues in the CDR3. In germline, CDR1 is LNHNV, CDR2 YYDKDF (reference sequence).

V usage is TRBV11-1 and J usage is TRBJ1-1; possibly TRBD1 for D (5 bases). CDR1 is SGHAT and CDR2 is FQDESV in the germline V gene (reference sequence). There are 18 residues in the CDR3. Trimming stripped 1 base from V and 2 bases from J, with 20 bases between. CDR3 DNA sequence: TGTGCCAGCAGCTTAGTTTTCGGCTCAATAGGGGAAAACACTGAAGCTTTCTTT. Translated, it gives CASSLVFGSIGENTEAFF.